This is a list of T cell receptor beta chains from one sample in a study of cytomegalovirus exposure and HLA in healthy donors. Assay used: immunoSEQ multiplex PCR; TCRdb lists only in-frame clones, some missing. The sample includes more than 100,000 clones. Specimen: PBMCs. The receptor source for this set is a man between 18 and 35 years old in good health and CMV-seronegative. Each CDR3 is given with its conserved first and last residue. The order of the fields is V gene, CDR3 protein.

TRBV4-1 CASSQVGGQTRETQYF
TRBV5-6 CASSEIRGEVNTEAFF
TRBV6-5 CASTAGQGANEQFF
TRBV28 CASSDGQGYEQYF
TRBV29-1 CSVVPVWLQGARNTEAFF
TRBV9 CASSEGTYSNQPQHF
TRBV14 CASSSQDRVNSPLHF
TRBV5-1 CASSLEGGLSNQPQHF
TRBV2 CASRVLAGYNEQFF
TRBV7-9 CASQARGGDKEKLFF
TRBV19 CASSTTGVGTGELFF
TRBV7-9 CASSLATGTGNNYGYTF
TRBV5-1 CASSARDSSLQETQYF
TRBV6-6 CASRGGGQIAYGYTF
TRBV5-1 CASSLEGRGEQYF
TRBV19 CASSSPWTGQSNEKLFF
TRBV9 CASSVAGRSGSLRDTQYF
TRBV5-6 CASSGGAGTRNTIYF
TRBV29-1 CSVGGQADGYTF
TRBV30 CAWEEGGGELFF
TRBV11-2 CASSSTSGIYEQYF
TRBV4-1 CASSYGTAIYEQYF
TRBV6-5 CASSYAGLGREQYF
TRBV18 CASSPDREQFF
TRBV7-2 CASSLSPRTGRESGYTF
TRBV5-1 CASSLSGGQAAQETQYF
TRBV9 CASSTSGGQGNYNEQFF
TRBV15 CATSQTGTGGREQFF
TRBV7-2 CASSLGVPGTYEQYF
TRBV19 CASSIRIQVSSYEQYF
TRBV6-5 CASSYSWQGEAFF
TRBV2 CASSEQDWTEAFF
TRBV18 CASSLGPGQALFMNQPQHF
TRBV7-2 CASSLDGSADTEAFF
TRBV6-4 CASSALLAGELFF
TRBV6-1 CASSGGYTYEQYF
TRBV7-7 CASSHELVAGELFF
TRBV5-4 CASSSRGDSPNYGYTF
TRBV27 CASGLERNEKLFF
TRBV9 CASSVGWGGLNTEAFF
TRBV9 CASSVGRQEVSEKLFF